The entry below gives a single TCR beta chain sequence along with its context. This clonotype was found once. Its antigen target is currently unknown. One base away there is no much larger clone; base qualities are not given. These data are taken from a study of blood T cells in healthy people across ages (dated by TCRdb to about 2015). As for the study more broadly: Template switching captured roughly one uniquely barcoded TCR beta cDNA molecule per two T cells in model experiments. The donors were split into four age groups: young (average about 15 years), middle-aged (around 40), aged (more than 55) and long-lived (about 82). To avoid experimental bias, donors of different ages were distributed randomly across sequencing lanes. Two additional independent replicas of 1 million unique cDNA reads from the same blood draw were analyzed for two donors (one aged 18 to 30 and one aged 80 or older). The study measured age-related changes in TCR beta repertoire diversity using deep sequencing normalized with unique cDNA molecular identifiers. General study outcomes and caveats: As age increased, observed TCR beta diversity per million T cells dropped in a roughly linear way, and a significant reduction was already evident by age 40. Estimates of total diversity from one million sequenced T cells were regarded as lower bounds and underestimates. Compared with the aged group, the long-lived group had more naive CD4+ T cells, fewer expanded clones and increased TCR diversity, suggesting age selection. The CMV infection status of donors was not known, potentially confounding age-related changes in expanded clonotypes. A strong correlation was found between observed TCR beta diversity and the percentage of naive T cells measured by flow cytometry. Bulk unsorted PBMC profiling prevented conclusive comparison of naive and antigen-experienced compartments.

The CDR3 runs 13 residues from the cysteine to the phenylalanine. Only the CDR3 DNA is retained, 39 bases long and in frame from the first base. The CDR1 and CDR2 encoded by the germline V gene (reference sequence) are LGHDT and YNNKEL. The V and J ends are trimmed by 2 bases and 6 bases, leaving 10 bases between them. Donors were 40 or so systemically healthy Caucasian individuals from Russia aged roughly 6 to 100 years. Each donor gave around 9.5 milliliters of peripheral blood, collected into EDTA-treated Vacutainer tubes. Ficoll-Paque density-gradient centrifugation was used to isolate PBMCs, with at least 6 million obtained per sample. Total RNA was extracted from PBMCs with Trizol reagent, with at least 6 micrograms obtained per sample. For every donor, flow cytometry on a PBMC aliquot measured the percentage of naive CD45RAhigh/CD27high T cells. Library preparation employed 5' RACE. The sample was run on an Illumina HiSeq 2500. A second PCR of roughly 7 to 12 cycles was performed with a sample-barcoded 5' primer and a J-beta primer mix. A unique molecular identifier was introduced onto each TCR beta cDNA molecule by a template-switch 5' adaptor carrying 12 random nucleotides. Each sample yielded at least 3 million CDR3-containing paired-end reads. All of the RNA was converted into first-strand cDNA using the Mint cDNA synthesis kit, with a TRBC-specific oligonucleotide serving as the primer. All cDNA was treated with uracil-DNA glycosylase and then went through a first 18-cycle PCR with the universal primers M1SS and BC2_uni_R. Processing in the source paper ran as follows. For normalization, 1 million high-quality reads were randomly selected from each sample, with every read carrying a distinct molecular identifier. Reads with shared molecular identifiers were discarded instead of being binned into consensus sequences. MiTCR, with a Q25 quality threshold and the strictest error-elimination algorithm, was used for CDR3 identification, clonotype clustering and error correction. A nonparametric unseen species model with Euler transformation was used to estimate lower-bound total TCR beta diversity. TCRdb ran its own pipeline on the public reads, namely fastp trimming at Q25 and MiXCR clone calling, and kept in-frame beta chains. For every CDR3 protein sequence, its rows merge into one entry that carries the most common genes and DNA. Here the V and J calls rest on TCRdb's processing, not on the authors' analysis. The sample contains roughly 1,300,000 distinct CDR3 sequences, approximately 59% of them found a single time. Approximately 7% of the sample rests with the top ten.

This sequence originates from a man between 18 and 35 years old in good health. The sample taken for sequencing was blood. The rearrangement joined TRBV3-1 to TRBJ1-2, and TRBD1 may be the D gene, going by 6 matching bases. The sequenced DNA is TGTGCCAGCAGCCAAACAGGGTTTAATGGCTACACCTTC. The encoded protein is CASSQTGFNGYTF.